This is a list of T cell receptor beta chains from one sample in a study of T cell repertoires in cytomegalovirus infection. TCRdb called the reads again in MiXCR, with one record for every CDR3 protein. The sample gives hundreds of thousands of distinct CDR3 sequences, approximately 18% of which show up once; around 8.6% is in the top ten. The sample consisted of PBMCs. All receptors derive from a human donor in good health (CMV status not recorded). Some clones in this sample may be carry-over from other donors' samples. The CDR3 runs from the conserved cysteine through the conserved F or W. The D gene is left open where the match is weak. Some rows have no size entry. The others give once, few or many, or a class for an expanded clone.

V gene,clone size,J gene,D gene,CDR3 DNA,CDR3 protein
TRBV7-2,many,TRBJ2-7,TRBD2,TGTGCCAGCAGCTTAGGACCTAGCGGGACGTACGAGCAGTACTTC,CASSLGPSGTYEQYF
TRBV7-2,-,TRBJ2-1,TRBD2,TGTGCCAGCAGCGTCGGACTAGAGGCGTATTACAATGAGCAGTTCTTC,CASSVGLEAYYNEQFF
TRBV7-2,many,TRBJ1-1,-,TGTGCCAGCAGCTTATCCGTCAGGACTGAAGCTTTCTTT,CASSLSVRTEAFF
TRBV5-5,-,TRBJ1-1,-,TGTGCCAGCAGCTTGTCTAATAGCCTTGAGGCTTTCTTT,CASSLSNSLEAFF
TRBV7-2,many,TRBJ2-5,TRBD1,TGTGCCAGCAGCTTTCAGCAAGGGACAGCAGAGACCCAGTACTTC,CASSFQQGTAETQYF
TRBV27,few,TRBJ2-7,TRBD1,TGTGCCAGCAGTCTTGACAGGGCCCACTACGAGCAGTACTTC,CASSLDRAHYEQYF
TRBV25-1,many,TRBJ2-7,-,TGTGCCAGCAGTGAGGTGTACGAGCAGTACTTC,CASSEVYEQYF
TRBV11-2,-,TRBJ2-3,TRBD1,TGTGCCAGCAGCCGACGGGGACAGGGATTGTCTAGCACAGATACGCAGTATTTT,CASSRRGQGLSSTDTQYF
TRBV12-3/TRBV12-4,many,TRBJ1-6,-,TGTGCCAGCAGTTTAGGCCTAGCAGTTCGCCTCCACTTT,CASSLGLAVRLHF
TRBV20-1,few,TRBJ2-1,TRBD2,TGCAGTGCTGGACTAGCGGGAGGCAACTACAATGAGCAGTTCTTC,CSAGLAGGNYNEQFF
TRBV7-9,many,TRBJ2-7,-,TGTGCCAGCAGCGCACAGGGCCACGAGCAGTACTTC,CASSAQGHEQYF
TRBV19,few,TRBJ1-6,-,TGTGCCAGTAGTATAGGCGGCGGTTTTAATTCACCCCTCCACTTT,CASSIGGGFNSPLHF
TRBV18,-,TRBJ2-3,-,TGTGCCAGCTCACCATTTACAAGCGGAGGATGGGATACGCAGTATTTT,CASSPFTSGGWDTQYF
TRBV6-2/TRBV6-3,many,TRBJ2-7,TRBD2,TGTGCCAGCAGACGCCCGGGACTAGCTTTCTCCGACGAGCAGTACTTC,CASRRPGLAFSDEQYF
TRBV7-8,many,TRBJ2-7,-,TGTGCCAGCAGCTTATTAACCCACGGTGACGACGAGCAGTACTTC,CASSLLTHGDDEQYF
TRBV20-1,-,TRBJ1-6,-,TGCAGTGCTAGGGCCGCTGGGAGTCCCTATAATTCACCCCTCCACTTT,CSARAAGSPYNSPLHF
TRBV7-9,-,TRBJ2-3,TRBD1,TGTGCCAGCAGCACGTTCCGGGACAGTATCACAGATACGCAGTATTTT,CASSTFRDSITDTQYF
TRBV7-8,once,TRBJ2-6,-,TGTGCCAGCAGCTCCAGAGGGGGTTCTTTAGCTGGGGCCAACGTCCTGACTTTC,CASSSRGGSLAGANVLTF
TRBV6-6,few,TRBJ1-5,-,TGTGCCACTCCGGGCTTGGGACCTTCTACATCCGTGAGCAATCAGCCCCAGCATTTT,CATPGLGPSTSVSNQPQHF
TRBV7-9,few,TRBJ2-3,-,TGTGCCAGCAGCTTAGGGCCCGCTACCGGCGATACGCAGTATTTT,CASSLGPATGDTQYF
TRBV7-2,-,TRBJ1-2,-,TGTGCCAGCAACCCACAGGGCTTTGGCTATGGCTACACCTTC,CASNPQGFGYGYTF
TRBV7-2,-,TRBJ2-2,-,TGTGCCAGCAGCTCCCGGGACCCCACCGGGGAGCTGTTTTTT,CASSSRDPTGELFF
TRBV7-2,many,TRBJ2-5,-,TGTGCCAGCAGCCCGACCTGGGGGGAGACCCAGTACTTC,CASSPTWGETQYF
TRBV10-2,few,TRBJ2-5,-,TGCGCTTCCGGGAGCGGAGAGACCCAGTACTTC,CASGSGETQYF
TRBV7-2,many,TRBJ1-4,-,TGTGCCAGCAGCCCAACAGGTTATTACGAAAAACTGTTTTTT,CASSPTGYYEKLFF
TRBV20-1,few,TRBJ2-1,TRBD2,TGCAGTCAACTTGGGACTAGCGGATACAATGAGCAGTTCTTC,CSQLGTSGYNEQFF
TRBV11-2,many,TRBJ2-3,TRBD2,TGTGCCAGCAGCTTTTTGTTGGGACTAGCTTTGTCAGATACGCAGTATTTT,CASSFLLGLALSDTQYF
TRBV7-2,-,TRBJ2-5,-,TGTGCCAGCAGCCCCAGTCTCTGGGGAGAGACCCAGTACTTC,CASSPSLWGETQYF
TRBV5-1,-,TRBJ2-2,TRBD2,TGCGCCAGCAGCCTAACCGGGACTAGCGGGAGCACCGGGGAGCTGTTTTTT,CASSLTGTSGSTGELFF
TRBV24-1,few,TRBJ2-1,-,TGTGCCACCAGTGATTGGAGGCGGGGTGAGCAGTTCTTC,CATSDWRRGEQFF
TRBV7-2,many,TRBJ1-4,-,TGTGCCAGCAGCGCCCGGAGGGCCAACAATGAAAAACTGTTTTTT,CASSARRANNEKLFF
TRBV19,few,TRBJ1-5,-,TGTGCCAGTAGTACCTCAGGCGGAAATCAGCCCCAGCATTTT,CASSTSGGNQPQHF
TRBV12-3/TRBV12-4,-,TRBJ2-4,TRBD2,TGTGCCAGCAGTTTCTCTAGCGGGCTTTTGCTAGCCAAAAACATTCAGTACTTC,CASSFSSGLLLAKNIQYF
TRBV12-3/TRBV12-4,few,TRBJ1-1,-,TGTGCCAGCAGTTTCGGAGAAGCTTTCTTT,CASSFGEAFF
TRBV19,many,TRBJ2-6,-,TGTGCCAGCCGCCAGCCGAGCTCTGGGGCCAACGTCCTGACTTTC,CASRQPSSGANVLTF
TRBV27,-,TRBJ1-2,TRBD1,TGTGCCAGCAGTCCGTGGACAGGGAGGCCTAACTATGGCTACACCTTC,CASSPWTGRPNYGYTF
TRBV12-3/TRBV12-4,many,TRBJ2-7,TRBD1,TGTGCCAGCACGGAGTTCCCAGGGGGCATGGACGAGCAGTACTTC,CASTEFPGGMDEQYF
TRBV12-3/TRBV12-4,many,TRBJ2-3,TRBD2,TGTGCCAGCACCGCGCGGGGGGACGGGGACACAGATACGCAGTATTTT,CASTARGDGDTDTQYF
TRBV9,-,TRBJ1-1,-,TGTGCCAGCAGCCTAGCGGGGGTCGGTGAAGCTTTCTTT,CASSLAGVGEAFF
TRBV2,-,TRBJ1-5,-,TGTGCCAGCCAAGGAGGTCGGGGGAATCAGCCCCAGCATTTT,CASQGGRGNQPQHF
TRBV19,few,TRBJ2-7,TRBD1,TGTGCCAGTAGTCAAGCTAGGACAGGCGGCTACGAGCAGTACTTC,CASSQARTGGYEQYF